This TCR beta chain was captured in a study of control samples from healthy donors and cancer patients. V lost 2 bases, J lost 0 bases, and 12 bases lay in between. The CDR3 runs to 17 residues. CDR1 and CDR2 from the germline V gene are SGHRS and YFSETQ. Assay: immunoSEQ multiplex PCR; the TCRdb copy retains only in-frame clones and omits some. The table lists about 180,000 clones, about 90% of them singletons. The gene calls are TRBV5-1 and TRBJ2-6; TRBD1 is a possible D gene (6 bases). This sequence originates from a woman in her 50s in good health. The sequencing input was blood. The chain's CDR3 is CASSFATGSSGANVLTF. CDR3 bases: TGCGCCAGCAGCTTCGCTACAGGGAGCTCTGGGGCCAACGTCCTGACTTTC.